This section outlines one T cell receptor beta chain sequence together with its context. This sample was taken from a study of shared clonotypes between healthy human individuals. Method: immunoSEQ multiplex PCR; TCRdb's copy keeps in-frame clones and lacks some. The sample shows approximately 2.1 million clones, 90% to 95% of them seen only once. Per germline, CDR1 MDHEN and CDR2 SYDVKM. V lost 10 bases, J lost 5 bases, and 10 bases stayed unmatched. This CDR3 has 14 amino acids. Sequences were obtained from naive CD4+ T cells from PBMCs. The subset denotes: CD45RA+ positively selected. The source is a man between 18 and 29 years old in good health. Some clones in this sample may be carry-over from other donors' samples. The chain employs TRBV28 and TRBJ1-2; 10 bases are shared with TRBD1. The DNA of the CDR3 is TGTGCCACCAGCTGGACAGGGGGGAATTATGGCTACACCTTC. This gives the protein CATSWTGGNYGYTF.